One sample yielded the 10 T cell receptor beta chains listed below, sequenced in a study of technical replicates of blood from several donors. Assay used: immunoSEQ multiplex PCR; TCRdb lists only in-frame clones, some missing. The table records about 94,000 clones, about 96% of them present only once. The sequenced sample was T cells isolated from PBMCs. These receptors were collected from a human donor in good health.

The chain recombines TRBV29-1 with TRBJ1-3; TRBD1 might be the D (5 bases). V lost 3 bases and J 5 bases, leaving 14 bases between the germline ends. This CDR3 has 14 residues. Looked up from germline, CDR1 is SQVTM and CDR2 is ANQGSEA. The CDR3 DNA sequence: TGCAGCGTTGAGACAGCAGATGTAAGAAACACCATATATTTT. Residues: CSVETADVRNTIYF.

The chain links TRBV11-3 to TRBJ2-7; no clear D gene. CDR3 length equals 14 residues. V was clipped by 2 bases and J by 5 bases, with 13 bases between them. Germline CDR1 is SGHNT and CDR2 is YENEEA. CDR3 in DNA: TGTGCCAGCAGCTTACGACAAGTGGGTAACGAGCAGTACTTC. Translated: CASSLRQVGNEQYF.

The rearrangement links TRBV4-1 to TRBJ1-5, with D perhaps matching TRBD1 (6 bases). The V end lost 2 bases, the J end lost 4 bases, and 6 bases lay between the germline ends. Germline V gene sequence: CDR1 MGHRA, CDR2 YSYEKL. This CDR3 contains 13 residues. The CDR3 sequence is CASSQQGNQPQHF. CDR3 bases: TGCGCCAGCAGCCAACAGGGGAATCAGCCCCAGCATTTT.

The V and J genes are TRBV18 and TRBJ2-3; 10 bases align to TRBD2. The J segment lost 1 base and the V segment lost 10 bases, leaving 2 bases of the junction unmatched. The CDR3 runs 13 residues. Germline lookup yields CDR1 KGHSH and CDR2 LQKENI. The CDR3 DNA sequence: TGTGCCACCCTAGCGGGGGGCACAGATACGCAGTATTTT. This sequence encodes CATLAGGTDTQYF.

The CDR3 region is CSVEALAGAHLQETQYF. The CDR3, as DNA: TGCAGCGTTGAAGCGCTAGCGGGAGCCCATCTCCAAGAGACCCAGTACTTC. The chain employs TRBV29-1 and TRBJ2-5; 10 positions match TRBD2. Trimming cost V 1 base and J 1 base; bases outside gene matches: 9. Germline V gene lookup returns CDR1 SQVTM and CDR2 ANQGSEA. This CDR3 has 17 amino acids.

V usage is TRBV6-5 and J usage is TRBJ1-1, with D tentatively TRBD1 (5 bases). This CDR3 is built from 13 residues. V gave up 5 bases and J gave up 10 bases, with 17 bases separating them. The germline CDR1 and CDR2 sequences are MNHEY and SVGAGI. The CDR3 sequence: CASSGLGGVGAFF. The DNA of the CDR3 is TGTGCCAGCAGTGGGCTTGGGGGGGTGGGAGCTTTCTTT.

J is TRBJ2-1 and V is TRBV15; 8 bases match TRBD2. From germline, CDR1 is LNHNV and CDR2 YYDKDF (reference sequence). Trimming cost V 1 base and J 0 bases; bases outside gene matches: 8. This CDR3 has 18 amino acids. CDR3 nucleotide sequence: TGTGCCACCAGCAGAGGGCCGGGAGGGTTAGGCTCCTACAATGAGCAGTTCTTC. Its translation: CATSRGPGGLGSYNEQFF.

The chain has TRBV28 and TRBJ2-1; D unclear. Per germline, CDR1 MDHEN and CDR2 SYDVKM. This CDR3 contains 14 residues. Trimming cost V 6 bases and J 8 bases, with 17 bases left between them. The CDR3, as DNA: TGTGCCAGCAGCCGGGTGGCCAACGCATATGAGCAGTTCTTC. This encodes CASSRVANAYEQFF.

The chain employs TRBV4-1 and TRBJ1-5, with TRBD1 as a possible D gene (6 bases). This CDR3 contains 15 residues. Germline values: CDR1 MGHRA, CDR2 YSYEKL. V gave up 2 bases and J gave up 9 bases, with 17 bases separating them. The CDR3 DNA reads as TGCGCCAGCAGCCAAACAGGGAGGGACCTGGGGCCCCAGCATTTT. Its translation is CASSQTGRDLGPQHF.

This chain connects TRBV4-1 to TRBJ2-2; tentatively, D is TRBD1 (5 bases). Trimming shortened V by 2 bases and J by 3 bases, and 16 bases separated the two germline ends. Per germline, CDR1 MGHRA and CDR2 YSYEKL. The CDR3 covers 17 residues. CDR3 amino acids: CASSQYGHTVDTGELFF. The DNA of the CDR3 is TGCGCCAGCAGCCAATACGGACATACAGTTGACACCGGGGAGCTGTTTTTT.